This is a list of T cell receptor beta chains from one sample in a study of blood T cell repertoires in COVID-19. TCRdb keeps only in-frame clones here, not all; method: immunoSEQ multiplex PCR. The sample contains 75,000 to 80,000 clones, about 85% of which appear only once. The sequenced sample was peripheral blood. These TCRs come from a man in his sixties with COVID-19, enrolled during active disease. Both conserved end residues are part of each CDR3. D genes are given only for firm matches. The size field is filled for only some rows; it gives once, few, many or a size class.

d_gene,v_gene,len,abundance,j_gene,CDR3nt,CDR3aa
.,TRBV3-1/TRBV3-2,15,.,TRBJ1-1,TGTGCCAGCAGCTTTACAGGGCGACAGAACACTGAAGCTTTCTTT,CASSFTGRQNTEAFF
.,TRBV18,13,.,TRBJ2-3,TGTGCCAGCTCACTAGAGTACACAGATACGCAGTATTTT,CASSLEYTDTQYF
.,TRBV12-3/TRBV12-4,13,.,TRBJ2-5,TGTGCCAGCAGTCGACAGAGGGGGGAGACCCAGTACTTC,CASSRQRGETQYF
.,TRBV19,15,.,TRBJ1-5,TGTGCCAGTAGTACCTACGGACAGTACAATCAGCCCCAGCATTTT,CASSTYGQYNQPQHF
.,TRBV6-7,13,.,TRBJ1-5,TGTGCCAGCGATGCGGGGAATTATCAGCCCCAGCATTTT,CASDAGNYQPQHF
.,TRBV6-5,15,.,TRBJ2-1,TGTGCCAGCAGCGGGTCCCAGGCGGGAACCAATGAGCAGTTCTTC,CASSGSQAGTNEQFF
TRBD2,TRBV5-1,15,.,TRBJ2-7,TGCGCCAGCAGCTTGGGACTAGCGGGTCTCTACGAGCAGTACTTC,CASSLGLAGLYEQYF
TRBD1,TRBV6-5,13,.,TRBJ2-7,TGTGCCAGCAGTAGGACAGGGAACTACGAGCAGTACTTC,CASSRTGNYEQYF
TRBD2,TRBV20-1,17,.,TRBJ2-1,TGCAGTGCTAGTCAACTAGCGGGAGAGAACTCCTACAATGAGCAGTTCTTC,CSASQLAGENSYNEQFF
.,TRBV2,15,.,TRBJ1-3,TGTGCCAGCAAGACCACAGGGACATCAGGAAACACCATATATTTT,CASKTTGTSGNTIYF
.,TRBV5-1,14,.,TRBJ1-2,TGCGCCAGCAGCCTAACGGGGCAGGGGTATGGCTACACCTTC,CASSLTGQGYGYTF
TRBD2,TRBV5-6,18,.,TRBJ2-1,TGTGCCAGCAGCCCGACTAGCGGGAGCGGACTATCCTACAATGAGCAGTTCTTC,CASSPTSGSGLSYNEQFF
.,TRBV5-5,14,many,TRBJ2-3,TGTGCCAGCAGCTTGTGGGTAGCGACTGATACGCAGTATTTT,CASSLWVATDTQYF
.,TRBV6-5,13,.,TRBJ2-7,TGTGCCAGCACCCTAGGTACGGCCTACGAGCAGTACTTC,CASTLGTAYEQYF
.,TRBV3-1/TRBV3-2,15,.,TRBJ2-2,TGTGCCAGCAGCCAAGTGCTTGGGGCTTCCGGGGAGCTGTTTTTT,CASSQVLGASGELFF
.,TRBV5-1,13,.,TRBJ2-7,TGCGCCAGCAGCGGGCAGACAGCCTACGAGCAGTACTTC,CASSGQTAYEQYF
.,TRBV18,14,.,TRBJ1-5,TGTGCCAGCTCCACCGAACAGGGTTGGCAGCCCCAGCATTTT,CASSTEQGWQPQHF
TRBD2,TRBV24-1,17,.,TRBJ2-3,TGTGCCACCAGTGACCCATCAACTAGCGGCAGAAGAGATACGCAGTATTTT,CATSDPSTSGRRDTQYF
TRBD2,TRBV7-7,15,.,TRBJ2-2,TGTGCCAGCAGCTTACTAGCGGTACAGACCGGGGAGCTGTTTTTT,CASSLLAVQTGELFF
.,TRBV6-1,15,few,TRBJ1-5,TGTGCCAGCAGTGACGACAGTGACGGTGGCCAGCCCCAGCATTTT,CASSDDSDGGQPQHF
TRBD2,TRBV10-3,15,.,TRBJ2-5,TGTGCCATCAGTGATTATCTGGGAGGGCGCGAGACCCAGTACTTC,CAISDYLGGRETQYF
.,TRBV15,16,.,TRBJ1-1,TGTGCCACCAGCAGAGAAACTCCCGGGAGGGCAACTGAAGCTTTCTTT,CATSRETPGRATEAFF
TRBD2,TRBV4-1,15,.,TRBJ2-3,TGCGCCAGCAGCCAGGGACTAGCGGGGGAGGATACGCAGTATTTT,CASSQGLAGEDTQYF
.,TRBV19,15,once,TRBJ1-3,TGTGCCAGTAGTATGGTTTCGCGGTCCGGAAACACCATATATTTT,CASSMVSRSGNTIYF
TRBD1,TRBV29-1,14,.,TRBJ2-1,TGCAGCGTCAAACAGGGGACAGCATCTCGCGAGCAGTTCTTC,CSVKQGTASREQFF
.,TRBV6-1,15,once,TRBJ2-3,TGTGCCAGCAGGGAAGGTTTCCATAGCACAGATACGCAGTATTTT,CASREGFHSTDTQYF
.,TRBV19,15,.,TRBJ2-6,TGTGCCAGTACCCTTAACGGGGCTGGGGCCAACGTCCTGACTTTC,CASTLNGAGANVLTF
TRBD1,TRBV7-9,11,.,TRBJ2-7,TGTGCCAGCAGCCCCGGGACAGGGGATTACTTC,CASSPGTGDYF
TRBD1,TRBV24-1,16,few,TRBJ2-7,TGTGCCACCAGTGATTTTCTGGGGACAGGGCACTACGAGCAGTACTTC,CATSDFLGTGHYEQYF
TRBD1,TRBV5-1,14,.,TRBJ2-7,TGCGCCAGCAGCTTGGCAGGACAGGCTTACGAGCAGTACTTC,CASSLAGQAYEQYF
.,TRBV7-9,14,.,TRBJ2-5,TGTGCCAGCAGCCCCGAGGGTCCGAGAGAGACCCAGTACTTC,CASSPEGPRETQYF
TRBD2,TRBV11-3,16,.,TRBJ2-3,TGTGCCAGCAGCTTAGGGCTAGCGGGAGTTTCAGATACGCAGTATTTT,CASSLGLAGVSDTQYF